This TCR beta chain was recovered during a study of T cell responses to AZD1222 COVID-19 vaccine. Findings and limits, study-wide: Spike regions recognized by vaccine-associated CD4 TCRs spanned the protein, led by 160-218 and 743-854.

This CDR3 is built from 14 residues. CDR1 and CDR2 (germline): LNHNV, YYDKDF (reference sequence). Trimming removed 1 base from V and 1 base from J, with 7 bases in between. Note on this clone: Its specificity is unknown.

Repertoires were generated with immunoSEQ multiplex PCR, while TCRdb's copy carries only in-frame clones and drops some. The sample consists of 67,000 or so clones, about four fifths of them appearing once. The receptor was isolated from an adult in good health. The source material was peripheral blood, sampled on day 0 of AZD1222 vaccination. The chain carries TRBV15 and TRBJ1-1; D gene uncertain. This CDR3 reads CATSRGSRNTEAFF. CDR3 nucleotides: TGTGCCACCAGCAGAGGTAGCCGGAACACTGAAGCTTTCTTT.